Listed below are T cell receptor beta chains from one sample, sequenced in a study of Graves' ophthalmopathy and Graves' hyperthyroidism. TCRdb re-derived calls from the multiplex PCR reads in MiXCR, one entry per CDR3 protein. Seen here are 360,000 or so distinct CDR3 sequences, around 18% observed once, and the top ten hold around 1.4%. Sequencing was performed on peripheral blood. These receptors were collected from a woman younger than 30 with Graves' ophthalmopathy. Both conserved end residues are part of each CDR3. The D gene is left open where the match is weak. Rows may omit the clone size; those that give it use once, few, many or a size class.

>.|TRBV11-2|many|TRBJ1-5
TGTGCCAGCAGCCCCGAGGGGGGGGGGGACAATCAGCCCCAGCATTTT
CASSPEGGGDNQPQHF
>.|TRBV2|many|TRBJ1-6
TGTGCCAGCAGTGAAGGGTGGAGGGGGGCAAGCTCCTATAATTCACCCCTCCACTTT
CASSEGWRGASSYNSPLHF
>.|TRBV12-3/TRBV12-4|many|TRBJ2-2
TGTGCCAGCAGTCTGCTAGTTCCCGGGGAGCTGTTTTTT
CASSLLVPGELFF
>TRBD1|TRBV6-1|.|TRBJ1-2
TGTGCCAGCCCAAAGCGGGACAGCGGGAATGGCTACACCTTC
CASPKRDSGNGYTF
>TRBD1|TRBV7-9|many|TRBJ1-5
TGTGCCAGCAGCTTAGGGGGGACAGGGGCTCAGCCCCAGCATTTT
CASSLGGTGAQPQHF
>TRBD2|TRBV28|many|TRBJ2-2
TGTGCCGGAGGACTAGCGGGTAACACCGGGGAGCTGTTTTTT
CAGGLAGNTGELFF
>TRBD2|TRBV28|many|TRBJ2-2
TGTGCCAGCAGTTCTCTAGGACTAGCGAAGAACACCGGGGAGCTGTTTTTT
CASSSLGLAKNTGELFF
>.|TRBV6-1|many|TRBJ1-5
TGTGCCAGCAAGGAGCGTCAGCCTAATCAGCCCCAGCATTTT
CASKERQPNQPQHF
>TRBD1|TRBV10-3|many|TRBJ1-1
TGTGCCATCAGACAGGGGGCTGTGAACACTGAAGCTTTCTTT
CAIRQGAVNTEAFF
>.|TRBV11-2|many|TRBJ1-3
TGTGCCAGCAGCTTAGAGCCCTCAAGCGAGGGAAACACCATATATTTT
CASSLEPSSEGNTIYF
>.|TRBV7-2|many|TRBJ2-7
TGTGCCAGCAGCTTGGGGGAATACTACGAGCAGTACTTC
CASSLGEYYEQYF
>.|TRBV18|.|TRBJ2-5
TGTGCCAGCTCACCGCCGATGGGCAGAACCGAGAAAGAGACCCAGTACTTC
CASSPPMGRTEKETQYF
>.|TRBV6-5|few|TRBJ2-5
TGTGCCAGCAGCTTACTAGGTTGGGCTAGCGAACAAGAGACCCAGTACTTC
CASSLLGWASEQETQYF
>TRBD2|TRBV20-1|many|TRBJ2-3
TGCAGTGCTAGAGACCCATTCGGGCGGGGGTTGGCAGATACGCAGTATTTT
CSARDPFGRGLADTQYF